Included here is one T cell receptor beta chain sequence, with context. It has no known antigen specificity. The record has no base qualities; no much larger clone is one base away. TCRbeta CDR3 regions were amplified from genomic DNA by means of the immunoSEQ Assay, a bias-controlled multiplex PCR. The published analysis was carried out like this. Within the assay, amplification of reference gene primers was used to estimate how many nucleated cells each sample contained. To quantify the absolute abundance of each unique TCRbeta CDR3 rearrangement, sequence reads were collapsed and filtered. For each sample, productive Simpson clonality was calculated as the square root of Simpson's diversity index over productive rearrangements. TCRdb provides this immuneACCESS table in a form limited to in-frame rearrangements. Some clones are lacking; in checked studies, under half of them reflect an unresolved V gene, and why the rest are absent is not known. V and J calls and clone size are as listed in that table; D and trimming were resolved from the DNA. The sample includes about 97,000 clones, with about 87% observed a single time. The ten most abundant clones make up about 2.9% of the sample.

There are 17 amino acids in the CDR3, from cysteine to phenylalanine inclusive. The DNA shown is the 51-base CDR3, in frame from base 1. V is cut back by 6 bases and J by 4 bases, with 10 bases in the junction unmatched. Via the germline V gene, CDR1 is SNHLY and CDR2 FYNNEI. This specimen belongs to a study of blood T cell repertoires in COVID-19 (TCRdb year 2020). Background for the entire study: Samples from collaborators originated in the United States, Italy and Spain and spanned both the acute and convalescent phases of COVID-19. The material from the prospective study consisted of cDNA or gDNA derived from T cells, B-cell-depleted T cells, or PBMCs. The sample metadata nearly always contained a de-identified subject ID, COVID-19 status, age in years and sex. Deeply sampled blood TCRbeta repertoires from subjects exposed to, actively infected with, or recovered from COVID-19 were included in the dataset. Where available, HLA class I and class II types were obtained from metadata supplied by the sample provider rather than from assay-based typing. A freely available public database, intended as a resource for researchers studying the immune response to SARS-CoV-2, is where the repertoires were released. Samples were obtained from the ongoing ImmuneRACE study (first 160 participants) and from 1,254 subjects provided by 6 global collaborators. General conclusions and limits of the study: The quantity of clinical and demographic metadata differed by source and by participant and was supplied without curation.

The collaborating institutions used their own protocols to collect whole blood in K2EDTA tubes. For TCRbeta analysis, collaborator samples were shipped as frozen whole blood, as isolated PBMCs, or as DNA extracted from either sample type. The receptor comes from a man aged 50-59 years with active or convalescent COVID-19. The chain couples TRBV2 to TRBJ2-1; 12 middle bases align to TRBD2. The sample comprised peripheral blood. The sequenced DNA is TGTGCCAGCAGGTCTAGCGGGGGGGCCAGAGCTTACAATGAGCAGTTCTTC. It translates to CASRSSGGARAYNEQFF.